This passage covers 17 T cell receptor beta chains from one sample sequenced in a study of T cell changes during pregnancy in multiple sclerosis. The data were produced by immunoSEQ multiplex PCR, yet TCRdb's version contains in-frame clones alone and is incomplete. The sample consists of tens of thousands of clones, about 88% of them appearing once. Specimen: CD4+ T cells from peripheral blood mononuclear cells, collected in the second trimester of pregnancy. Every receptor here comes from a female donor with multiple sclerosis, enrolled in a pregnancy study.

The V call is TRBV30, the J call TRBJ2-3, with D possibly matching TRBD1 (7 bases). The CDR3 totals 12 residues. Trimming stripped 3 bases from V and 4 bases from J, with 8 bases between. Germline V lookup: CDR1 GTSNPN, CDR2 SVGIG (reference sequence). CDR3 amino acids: CAWSRGADTQYF. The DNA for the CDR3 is TGTGCCTGGAGCAGGGGGGCAGATACGCAGTATTTT.

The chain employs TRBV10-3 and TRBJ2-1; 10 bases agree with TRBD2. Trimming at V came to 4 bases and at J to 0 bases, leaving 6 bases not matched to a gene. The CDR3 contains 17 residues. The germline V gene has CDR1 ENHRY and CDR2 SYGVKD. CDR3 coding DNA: TGTGCCATCAGTGGGGCTAGCGGGAGCGGCTCCTACAATGAGCAGTTCTTC. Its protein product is CAISGASGSGSYNEQFF.

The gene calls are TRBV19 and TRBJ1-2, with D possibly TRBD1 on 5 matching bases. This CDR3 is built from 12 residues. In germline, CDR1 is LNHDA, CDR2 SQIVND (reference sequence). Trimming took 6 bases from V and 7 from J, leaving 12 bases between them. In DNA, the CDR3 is TGTGCCAGTAGAACTAAAGGGGTTGGCTACACCTTC. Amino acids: CASRTKGVGYTF.

The CDR3 sequence: CASSPGGGARTDTQYF. The CDR3 nucleotides read TGTGCCAGCAGCCCGGGGGGGGGAGCACGCACAGATACGCAGTATTTT. The chain has TRBV11-3 and TRBJ2-3; 8 bases match TRBD2. V shed 5 bases and J 1 base; nucleotides not matched to a gene: 8. Germline V CDR1 and CDR2: SGHNT, YENEEA. CDR3 size: 16 residues.

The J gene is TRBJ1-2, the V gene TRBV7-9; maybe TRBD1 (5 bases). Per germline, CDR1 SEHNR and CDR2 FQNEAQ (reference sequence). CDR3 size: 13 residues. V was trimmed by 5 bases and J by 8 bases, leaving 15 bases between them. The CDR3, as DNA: TGTGCCAGCAGCCCGGCGGGGGGAAAGGGCTACACCTTC. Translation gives CASSPAGGKGYTF. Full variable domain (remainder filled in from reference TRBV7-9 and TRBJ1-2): DTGVSQNPRHKITKRGQNVTFRCDPISEHNRLYWYRQTLGQGPEFLTYFQNEAQLEKSRLLSDRFSAERPKGSFSTLEIQRTEQGDSAMYLCASSPAGGKGYTFGSGTRLTVV.

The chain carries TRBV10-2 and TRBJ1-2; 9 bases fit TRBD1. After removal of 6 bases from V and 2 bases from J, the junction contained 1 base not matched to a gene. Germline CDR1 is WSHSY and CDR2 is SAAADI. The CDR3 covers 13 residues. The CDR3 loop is CASRQGANYGYTF. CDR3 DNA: TGCGCCAGCAGACAGGGGGCCAACTATGGCTACACCTTC.

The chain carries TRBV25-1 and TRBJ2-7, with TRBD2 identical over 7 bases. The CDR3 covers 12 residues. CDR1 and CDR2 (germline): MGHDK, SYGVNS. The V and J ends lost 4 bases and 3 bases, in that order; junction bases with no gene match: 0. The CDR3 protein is CASSAGGYEQYF. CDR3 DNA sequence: TGTGCCAGCAGTGCGGGGGGCTACGAGCAGTACTTC.

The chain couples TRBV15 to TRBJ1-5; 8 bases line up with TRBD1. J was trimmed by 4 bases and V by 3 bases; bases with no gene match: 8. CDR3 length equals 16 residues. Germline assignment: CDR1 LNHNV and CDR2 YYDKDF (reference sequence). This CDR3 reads CATSSSQTGVNQPQHF. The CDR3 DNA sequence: TGTGCCACCAGCAGTAGCCAGACAGGGGTTAATCAGCCCCAGCATTTT.

This chain's CDR3 is CASSQGGLINEKLFF. The CDR3 nucleotides are TGCGCCAGCAGCCAAGGGGGACTGATTAATGAAAAACTGTTTTTT. V is TRBV4-3 and J is TRBJ1-4; possible D gene TRBD1, 5 bases. Germline lookup yields CDR1 LGHNA and CDR2 YSLEER. The ends were cut back, 1 base at V and 4 bases at J, with 10 bases in the middle. This CDR3 contains 15 residues.

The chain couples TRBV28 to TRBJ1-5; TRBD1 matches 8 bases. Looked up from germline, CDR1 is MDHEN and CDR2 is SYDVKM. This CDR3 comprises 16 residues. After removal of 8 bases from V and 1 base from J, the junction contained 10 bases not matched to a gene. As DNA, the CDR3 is TGTGCCAGCCTTACAGGGGGGGCTGGAAGCAATCAGCCCCAGCATTTT. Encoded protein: CASLTGGAGSNQPQHF.

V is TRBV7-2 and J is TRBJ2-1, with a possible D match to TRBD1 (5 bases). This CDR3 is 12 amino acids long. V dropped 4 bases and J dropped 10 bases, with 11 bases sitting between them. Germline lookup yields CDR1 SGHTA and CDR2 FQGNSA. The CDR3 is CASSSNRMEQFF. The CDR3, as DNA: TGTGCCAGCAGCTCCAACAGGATGGAGCAGTTCTTC.

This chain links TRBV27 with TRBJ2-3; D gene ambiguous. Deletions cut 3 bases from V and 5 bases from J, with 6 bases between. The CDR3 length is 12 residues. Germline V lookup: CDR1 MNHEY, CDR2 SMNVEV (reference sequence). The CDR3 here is CASSLNGDTQYF. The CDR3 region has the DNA TGTGCCAGCAGTTTGAACGGAGATACGCAGTATTTT.

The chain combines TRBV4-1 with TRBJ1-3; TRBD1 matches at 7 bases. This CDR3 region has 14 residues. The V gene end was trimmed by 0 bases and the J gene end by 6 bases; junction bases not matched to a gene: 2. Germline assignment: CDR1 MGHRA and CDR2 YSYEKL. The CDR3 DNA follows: TGCGCCAGCAGCCAAGAGGGACAGCCAAACACCATATATTTT. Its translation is CASSQEGQPNTIYF.

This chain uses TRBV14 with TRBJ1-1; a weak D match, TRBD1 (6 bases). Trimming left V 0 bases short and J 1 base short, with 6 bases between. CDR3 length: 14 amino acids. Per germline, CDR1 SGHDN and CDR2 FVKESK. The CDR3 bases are TGTGCCAGCAGCCAAGACAGGGGGAACACTGAAGCTTTCTTT. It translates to CASSQDRGNTEAFF. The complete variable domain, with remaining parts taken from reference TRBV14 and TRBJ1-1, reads EAGVTQFPSHSVIEKGQTVTLRCDPISGHDNLYWYRRVMGKEIKFLLHFVKESKQDESGMPNNRFLAERTGGTYSTLKVQPAELEDSGVYFCASSQDRGNTEAFFGQGTRLTVV.

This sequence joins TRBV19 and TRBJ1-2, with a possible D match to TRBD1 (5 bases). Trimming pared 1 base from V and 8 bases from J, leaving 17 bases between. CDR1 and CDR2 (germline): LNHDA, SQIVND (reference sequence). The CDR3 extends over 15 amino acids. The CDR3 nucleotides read TGTGCCAGTAGTATAGTCCCAGGGTCGTCTTACGGCTACACCTTC. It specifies CASSIVPGSSYGYTF. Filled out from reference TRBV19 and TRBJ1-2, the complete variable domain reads DGGITQSPKYLFRKEGQNVTLSCEQNLNHDAMYWYRQDPGQGLRLIYYSQIVNDFQKGDIAEGYSVSREKKESFPLTVTSAQKNPTAFYLCASSIVPGSSYGYTFGSGTRLTVV.

The CDR3 coding sequence is TGTGCCAGCGCCCGGGGGTCAGGAGCTTCCTACGAGCAGTACTTC. Amino acids: CASARGSGASYEQYF. The chain joins TRBV27 to TRBJ2-7; D may be TRBD2 (6 bases). The CDR3 runs 15 residues. V lost 8 bases to trimming and J lost 1 base, with 18 bases between them. From germline, CDR1 is MNHEY and CDR2 SMNVEV (reference sequence).

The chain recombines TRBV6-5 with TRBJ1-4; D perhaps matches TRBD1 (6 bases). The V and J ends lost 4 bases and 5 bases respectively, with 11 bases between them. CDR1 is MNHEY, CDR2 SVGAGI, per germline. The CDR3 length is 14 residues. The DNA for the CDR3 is TGTGCCAGCAGTTCAGGGACAAAGAATGAAAAACTGTTTTTT. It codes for CASSSGTKNEKLFF.